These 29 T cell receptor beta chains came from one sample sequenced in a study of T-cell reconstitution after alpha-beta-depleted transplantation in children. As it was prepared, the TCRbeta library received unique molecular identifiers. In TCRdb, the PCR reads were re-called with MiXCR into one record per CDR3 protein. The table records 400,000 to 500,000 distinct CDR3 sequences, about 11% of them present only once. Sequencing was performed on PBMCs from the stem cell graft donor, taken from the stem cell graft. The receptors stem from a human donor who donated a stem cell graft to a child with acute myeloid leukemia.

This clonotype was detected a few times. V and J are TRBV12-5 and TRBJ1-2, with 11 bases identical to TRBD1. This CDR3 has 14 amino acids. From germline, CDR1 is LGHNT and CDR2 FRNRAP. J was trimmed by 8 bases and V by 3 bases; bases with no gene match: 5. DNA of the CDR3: TGTGCTAGTGGTTTCCGGGACAGGGGGAGAGGCTACACCTTC. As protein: CASGFRDRGRGYTF.

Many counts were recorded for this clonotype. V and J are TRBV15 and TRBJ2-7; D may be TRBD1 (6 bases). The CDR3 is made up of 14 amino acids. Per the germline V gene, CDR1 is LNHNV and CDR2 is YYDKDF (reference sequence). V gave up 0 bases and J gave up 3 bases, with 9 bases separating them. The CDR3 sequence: CATSRETGYYEQYF. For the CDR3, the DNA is TGTGCCACCAGCAGAGAGACAGGTTACTACGAGCAGTACTTC.

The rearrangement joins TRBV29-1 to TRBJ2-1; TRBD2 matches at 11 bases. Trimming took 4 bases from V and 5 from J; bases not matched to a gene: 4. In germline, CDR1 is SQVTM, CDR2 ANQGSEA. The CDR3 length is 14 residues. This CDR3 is CSVVTSGKNNEQFF. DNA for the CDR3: TGCAGCGTTGTGACTAGCGGGAAAAACAATGAGCAGTTCTTC.

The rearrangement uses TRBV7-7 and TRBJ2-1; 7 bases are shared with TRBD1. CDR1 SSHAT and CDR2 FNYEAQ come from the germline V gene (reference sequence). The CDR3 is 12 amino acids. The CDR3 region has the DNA TGTGCTAGCTGGGACAGTCCCAGCGAGCAGTTCTTC. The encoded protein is CASWDSPSEQFF.

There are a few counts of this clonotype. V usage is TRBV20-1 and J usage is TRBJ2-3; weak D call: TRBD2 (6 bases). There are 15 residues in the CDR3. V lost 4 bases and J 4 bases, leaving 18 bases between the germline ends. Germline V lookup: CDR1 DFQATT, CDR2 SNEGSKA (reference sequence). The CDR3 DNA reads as TGCAGTGCTATTCAAAGGGCTAGCGCGGCAGATACGCAGTATTTT. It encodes CSAIQRASAADTQYF.

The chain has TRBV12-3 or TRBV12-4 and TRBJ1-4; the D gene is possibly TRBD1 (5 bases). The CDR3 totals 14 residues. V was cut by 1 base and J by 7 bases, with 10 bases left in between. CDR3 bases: TGTGCCAGCAGTTTAGAGGCGGGGCGTGAAAAACTGTTTTTT. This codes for CASSLEAGREKLFF.

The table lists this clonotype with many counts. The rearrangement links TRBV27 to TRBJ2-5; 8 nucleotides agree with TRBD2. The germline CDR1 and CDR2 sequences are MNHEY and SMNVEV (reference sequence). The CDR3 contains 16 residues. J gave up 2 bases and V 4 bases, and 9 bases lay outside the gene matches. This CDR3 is CASSSSLSGGQETQYF. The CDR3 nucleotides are TGTGCCAGCAGTTCCTCCTTGAGCGGGGGACAAGAGACCCAGTACTTC.

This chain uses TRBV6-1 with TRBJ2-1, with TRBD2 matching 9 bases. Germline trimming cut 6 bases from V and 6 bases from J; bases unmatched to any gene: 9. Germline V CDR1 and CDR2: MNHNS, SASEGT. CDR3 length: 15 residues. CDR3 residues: CASRGSGGASNEQFF. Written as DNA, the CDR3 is TGTGCCAGCAGGGGTAGCGGGGGAGCCAGCAATGAGCAGTTCTTC.

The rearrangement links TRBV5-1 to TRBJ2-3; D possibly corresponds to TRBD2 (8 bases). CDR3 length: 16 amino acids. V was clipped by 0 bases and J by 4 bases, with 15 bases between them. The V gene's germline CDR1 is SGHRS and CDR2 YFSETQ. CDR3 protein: CASSLEGTAGADTQYF. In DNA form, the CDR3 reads TGCGCCAGCAGCTTGGAGGGGACAGCGGGGGCAGATACGCAGTATTTT.

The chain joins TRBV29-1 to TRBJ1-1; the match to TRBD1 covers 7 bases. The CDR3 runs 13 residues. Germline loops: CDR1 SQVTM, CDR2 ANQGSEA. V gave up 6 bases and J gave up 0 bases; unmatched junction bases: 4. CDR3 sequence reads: CSVVDRVNTEAFF. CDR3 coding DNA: TGCAGCGTGGTAGACAGGGTGAACACTGAAGCTTTCTTT.

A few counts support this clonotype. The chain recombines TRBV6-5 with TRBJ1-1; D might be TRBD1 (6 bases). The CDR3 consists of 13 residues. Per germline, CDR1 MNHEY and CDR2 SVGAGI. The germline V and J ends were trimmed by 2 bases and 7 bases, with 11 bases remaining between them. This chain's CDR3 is CASSYGGAGEAFF. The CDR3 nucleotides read TGTGCCAGCAGTTACGGGGGGGCAGGTGAAGCTTTCTTT.

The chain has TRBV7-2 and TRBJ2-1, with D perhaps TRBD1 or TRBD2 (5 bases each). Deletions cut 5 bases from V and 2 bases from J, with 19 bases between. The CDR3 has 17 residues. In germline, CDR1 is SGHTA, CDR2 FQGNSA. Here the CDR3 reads CASSTLAPHRPYNEQFF. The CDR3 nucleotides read TGTGCCAGCAGCACCCTAGCCCCCCACAGGCCCTACAATGAGCAGTTCTTC.

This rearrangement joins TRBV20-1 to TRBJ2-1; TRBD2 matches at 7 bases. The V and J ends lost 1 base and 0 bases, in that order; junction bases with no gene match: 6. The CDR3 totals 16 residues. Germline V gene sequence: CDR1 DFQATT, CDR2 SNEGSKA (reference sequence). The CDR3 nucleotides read TGCAGTGCTAGAGGCAGCGGGATCTTCTCCTACAATGAGCAGTTCTTC. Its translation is CSARGSGIFSYNEQFF.

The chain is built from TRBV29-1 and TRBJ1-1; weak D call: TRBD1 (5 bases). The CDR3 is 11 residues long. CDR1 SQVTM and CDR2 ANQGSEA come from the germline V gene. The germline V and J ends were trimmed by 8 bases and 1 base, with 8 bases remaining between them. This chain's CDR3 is CSIQGNTEAFF. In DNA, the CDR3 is TGCAGCATTCAGGGGAACACTGAAGCTTTCTTT.

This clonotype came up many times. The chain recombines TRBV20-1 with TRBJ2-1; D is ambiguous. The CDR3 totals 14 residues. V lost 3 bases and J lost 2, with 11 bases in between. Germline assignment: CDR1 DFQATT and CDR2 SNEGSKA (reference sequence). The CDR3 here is CSASYRKPYNEQFF. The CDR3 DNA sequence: TGCAGTGCTAGTTACAGAAAGCCCTACAATGAGCAGTTCTTC.

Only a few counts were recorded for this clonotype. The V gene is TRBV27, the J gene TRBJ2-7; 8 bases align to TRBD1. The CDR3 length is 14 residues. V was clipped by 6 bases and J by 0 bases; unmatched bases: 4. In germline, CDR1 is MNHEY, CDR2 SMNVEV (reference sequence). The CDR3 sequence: CASSRTGLSYEQYF. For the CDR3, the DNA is TGTGCCAGCAGCCGGACAGGGCTCTCCTACGAGCAGTACTTC.

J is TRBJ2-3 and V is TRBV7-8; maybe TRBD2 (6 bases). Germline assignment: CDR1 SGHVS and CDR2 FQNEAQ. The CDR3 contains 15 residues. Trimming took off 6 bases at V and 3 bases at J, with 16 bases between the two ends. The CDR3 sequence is CASRNLEGGTDTQYF. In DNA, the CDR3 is TGTGCCAGCAGAAACTTGGAGGGTGGGACAGATACGCAGTATTTT.

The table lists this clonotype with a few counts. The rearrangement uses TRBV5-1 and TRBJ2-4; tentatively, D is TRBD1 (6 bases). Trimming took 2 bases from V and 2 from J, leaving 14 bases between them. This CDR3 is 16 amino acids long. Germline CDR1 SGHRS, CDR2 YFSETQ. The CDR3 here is CASSLPLTGTKNIQYF. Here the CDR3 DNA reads TGCGCCAGCAGCTTACCACTAACAGGGACCAAAAACATTCAGTACTTC.

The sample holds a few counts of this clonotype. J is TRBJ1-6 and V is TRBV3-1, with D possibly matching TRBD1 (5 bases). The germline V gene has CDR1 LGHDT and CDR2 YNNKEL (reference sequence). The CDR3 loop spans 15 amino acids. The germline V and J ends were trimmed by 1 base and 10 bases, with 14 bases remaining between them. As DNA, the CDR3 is TGTGCCAGCAGCCAAGGAGGAGGGGCCGGGTCACCCCTCCACTTT. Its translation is CASSQGGGAGSPLHF.

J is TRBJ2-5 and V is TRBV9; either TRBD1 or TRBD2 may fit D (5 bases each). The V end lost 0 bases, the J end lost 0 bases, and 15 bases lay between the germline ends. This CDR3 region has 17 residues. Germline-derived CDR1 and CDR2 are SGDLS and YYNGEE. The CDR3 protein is CASSVGARDGYQETQYF. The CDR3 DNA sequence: TGTGCCAGCAGCGTAGGGGCCCGGGACGGGTACCAAGAGACCCAGTACTTC.

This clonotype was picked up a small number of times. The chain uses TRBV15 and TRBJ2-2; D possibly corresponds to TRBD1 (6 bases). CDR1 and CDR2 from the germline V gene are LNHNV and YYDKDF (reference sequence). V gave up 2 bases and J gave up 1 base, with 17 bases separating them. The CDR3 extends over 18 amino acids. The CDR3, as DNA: TGTGCCACCAGCAGACAATTCCCCGCGACAGGGAACACCGGGGAGCTGTTTTTT. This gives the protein CATSRQFPATGNTGELFF.

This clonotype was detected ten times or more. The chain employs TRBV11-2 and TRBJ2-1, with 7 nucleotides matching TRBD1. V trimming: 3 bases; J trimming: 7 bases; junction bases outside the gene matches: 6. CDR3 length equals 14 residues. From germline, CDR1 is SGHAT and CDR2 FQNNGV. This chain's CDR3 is CASSLGDSSNEQFF. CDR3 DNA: TGTGCCAGCAGCTTGGGGGACAGTAGTAATGAGCAGTTCTTC.

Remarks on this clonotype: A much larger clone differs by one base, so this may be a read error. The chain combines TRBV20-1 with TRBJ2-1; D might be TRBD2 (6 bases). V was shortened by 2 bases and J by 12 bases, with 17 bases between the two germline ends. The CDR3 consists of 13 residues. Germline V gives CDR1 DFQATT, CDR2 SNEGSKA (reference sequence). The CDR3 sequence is CSARPQTTSMQFF. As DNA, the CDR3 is TGCAGTGCTAGACCACAGACGACTAGTATGCAGTTCTTC.

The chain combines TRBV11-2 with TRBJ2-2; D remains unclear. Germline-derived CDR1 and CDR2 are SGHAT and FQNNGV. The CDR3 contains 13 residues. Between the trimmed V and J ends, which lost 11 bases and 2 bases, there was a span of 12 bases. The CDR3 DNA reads TGTGCCTTTCGGCCCCCCAACACCGGGGAGCTGTTTTTT. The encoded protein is CAFRPPNTGELFF.

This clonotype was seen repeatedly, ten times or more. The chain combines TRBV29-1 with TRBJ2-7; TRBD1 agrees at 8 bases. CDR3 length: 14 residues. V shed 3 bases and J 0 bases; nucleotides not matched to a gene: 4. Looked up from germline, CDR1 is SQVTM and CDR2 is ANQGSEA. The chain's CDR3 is CSVDGTGGSYEQYF. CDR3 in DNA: TGCAGCGTTGATGGGACAGGTGGCTCCTACGAGCAGTACTTC.

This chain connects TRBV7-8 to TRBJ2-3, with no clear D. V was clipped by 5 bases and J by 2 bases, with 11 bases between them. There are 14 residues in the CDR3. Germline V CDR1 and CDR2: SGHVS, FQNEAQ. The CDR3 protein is CASSPRLTTDTQYF. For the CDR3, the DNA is TGTGCCAGCAGCCCGCGACTGACCACAGATACGCAGTATTTT.

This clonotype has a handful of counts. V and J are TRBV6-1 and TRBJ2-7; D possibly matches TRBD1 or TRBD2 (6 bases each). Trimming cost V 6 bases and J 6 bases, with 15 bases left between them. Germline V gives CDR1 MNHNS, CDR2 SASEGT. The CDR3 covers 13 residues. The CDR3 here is CASRKGGRLEQYF. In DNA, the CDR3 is TGTGCCAGCAGAAAAGGGGGGCGTCTCGAGCAGTACTTC.

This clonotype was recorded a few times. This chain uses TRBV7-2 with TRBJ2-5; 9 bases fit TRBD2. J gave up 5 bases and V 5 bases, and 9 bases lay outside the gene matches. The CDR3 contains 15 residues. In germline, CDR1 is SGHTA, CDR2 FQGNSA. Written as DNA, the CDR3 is TGTGCCAGCAGCCAAGATAGCGGGAGCGGGGAGACCCAGTACTTC. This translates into CASSQDSGSGETQYF. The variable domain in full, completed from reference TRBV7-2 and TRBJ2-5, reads GAGVSQSPSNKVTEKGKDVELRCDPISGHTALYWYRQSLGQGLEFLIYFQGNSAPDKSGLPSDRFSAERTGGSVSTLTIQRTQQEDSAVYLCASSQDSGSGETQYFGPGTRLLVL.

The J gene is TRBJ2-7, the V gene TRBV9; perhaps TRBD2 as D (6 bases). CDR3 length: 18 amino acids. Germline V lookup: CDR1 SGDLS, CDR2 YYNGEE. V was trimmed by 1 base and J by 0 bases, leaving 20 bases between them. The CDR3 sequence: CASSVSPHPGGSSYEQYF. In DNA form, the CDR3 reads TGTGCCAGCAGCGTAAGCCCCCACCCTGGAGGGAGCTCCTACGAGCAGTACTTC.